A single sample gave rise to the 8 T cell receptor beta chains below, sequenced in a study of blood T cells in healthy people across ages. For the second PCR, which ran for 7 to 11 cycles, a sample-barcoded 5' primer and a J-beta primer mix were used. TCRdb analysed the 5' RACE reads with MiXCR anew, one entry per CDR3 protein. The sample contains around 800,000 distinct CDR3 sequences, about a quarter of which appear only once. The same sample was also studied in work on T cells of mothers and their children.

Material: blood. These receptor sequences come from a boy aged 5-17 years in good health.

This clonotype was observed many times. The V and J genes are TRBV7-9 and TRBJ2-7; D possibly corresponds to TRBD1 (6 bases). The germline V gene encodes CDR1 SEHNR and CDR2 FQNEAQ (reference sequence). Deletions cut 8 bases from V and 3 bases from J, with 14 bases between. The CDR3 spans 13 residues. The DNA of the CDR3 is TGTGCCAGCCGCGACCAGGGGCTCTACGAGCAGTACTTC. Its protein is CASRDQGLYEQYF.

In its sample, this clonotype was seen a few times. V gene TRBV5-1 combines with J gene TRBJ2-5; TRBD2 might be the D (6 bases). The CDR3 runs to 14 residues. Trimming left V 4 bases short and J 4 bases short, with 14 bases between. Germline CDR1 reads SGHRS; CDR2 reads YFSETQ. In nucleotides, the CDR3 is TGCGCCAGCAGCCCACCGGAGGGTAGAGAGACCCAGTACTTC. Translation: CASSPPEGRETQYF.

V and J are TRBV12-3 or TRBV12-4 and TRBJ1-6, with TRBD1 matching 8 bases. Trimming took 5 bases from V and 11 from J; bases not matched to a gene: 8. The CDR3 is 14 amino acids. This CDR3 is CASSLGQGMAPLHF. The CDR3 nucleotides are TGTGCCAGCAGTCTTGGACAGGGTATGGCACCCCTCCACTTT.

This clonotype appeared a few times. The rearrangement joins TRBV4-1 to TRBJ2-3, with 14 bases fitting TRBD2. The germline CDR1 and CDR2 sequences are MGHRA and YSYEKL. The J segment lost 5 bases and the V segment lost 0 bases, leaving 19 bases of the junction unmatched. This CDR3 has 22 residues. In nucleotides, the CDR3 is TGCGCCAGCAGCCAAGAAAAGGCGGGGACTAGCGGGAGACCTCCTTCCCGAGATACGCAGTATTTT. It codes for CASSQEKAGTSGRPPSRDTQYF.

This clonotype was found a few times. J is TRBJ1-4 and V is TRBV5-5; a weak D match, TRBD1 (6 bases). The CDR3 loop spans 16 amino acids. Trimming stripped 4 bases from V and 2 bases from J, with 15 bases between. The V gene's germline CDR1 is SGHKS and CDR2 YYEKEE (reference sequence). The chain's CDR3 is CASSGQGRVTNEKLFF. Here the CDR3 DNA reads TGTGCCAGCAGCGGCCAGGGGAGGGTGACTAATGAAAAACTGTTTTTT. Filled out from reference TRBV5-5 and TRBJ1-4, the complete variable domain reads DAGVTQSPTHLIKTRGQQVTLRCSPISGHKSVSWYQQVLGQGPQFIFQYYEKEERGRGNFPDRFSARQFPNYSSELNVNALLLGDSALYLCASSGQGRVTNEKLFFGSGTQLSVL.

This clonotype was picked up a small number of times. The chain employs TRBV7-6 and TRBJ2-6; tentatively, D is TRBD1 (6 bases). Germline V lookup: CDR1 SGHVS, CDR2 FNYEAQ. Trimming stripped 6 bases from V and 3 bases from J, with 21 bases between. This CDR3 has 18 residues. For the CDR3, the DNA is TGTGCCAGCAGATCCGTAGTTGGGGGCGCCTTTGGGGCCAACGTCCTGACTTTC. Translating it yields CASRSVVGGAFGANVLTF.

This clonotype was counted only a few times. The V and J genes are TRBV7-6 and TRBJ2-1; weak D call: TRBD2 (6 bases). The CDR3 spans 16 residues. Trimming shortened V by 5 bases and J by 0 bases, and 14 bases separated the two germline ends. The germline V gene has CDR1 SGHVS and CDR2 FNYEAQ. CDR3 nucleotide sequence: TGTGCCAGCAGCGATGTCTACGGGGGCTCCTACAATGAGCAGTTCTTC. Its protein is CASSDVYGGSYNEQFF.

This chain connects TRBV20-1 to TRBJ2-1, with TRBD2 identical over 9 bases. The DNA end lines up better with TRBJ2-7; the J call may be wrong. The CDR3 has 14 residues. In germline, CDR1 is DFQATT, CDR2 SNEGSKA (reference sequence). CDR3 in DNA: TGCAGTGCCCCTCAGCGGGGGGCGATCTACGAGCAGTACTTC. Translating it yields CSAPQRGAIYEQYF.